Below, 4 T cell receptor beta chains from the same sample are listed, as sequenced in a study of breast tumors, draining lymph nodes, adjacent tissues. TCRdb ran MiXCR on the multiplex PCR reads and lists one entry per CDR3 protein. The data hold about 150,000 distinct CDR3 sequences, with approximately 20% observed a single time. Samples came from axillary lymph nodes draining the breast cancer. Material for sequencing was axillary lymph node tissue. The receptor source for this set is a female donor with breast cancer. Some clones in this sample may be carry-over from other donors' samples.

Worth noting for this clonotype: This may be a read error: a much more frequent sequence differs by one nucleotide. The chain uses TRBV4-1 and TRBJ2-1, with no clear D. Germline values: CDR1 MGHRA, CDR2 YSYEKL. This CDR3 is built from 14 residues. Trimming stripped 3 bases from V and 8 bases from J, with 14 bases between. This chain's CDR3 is CASSHVRRIDEQFF. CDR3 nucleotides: TGCGCCAGCAGCCATGTTCGTCGGATCGATGAGCAGTTCTTC.

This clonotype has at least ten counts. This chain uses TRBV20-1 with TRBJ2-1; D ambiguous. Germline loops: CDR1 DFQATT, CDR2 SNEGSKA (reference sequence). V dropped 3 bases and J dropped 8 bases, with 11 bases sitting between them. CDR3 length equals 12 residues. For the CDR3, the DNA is TGCAGTGCTAGTGCTGTTTCGGATGAGCAGTTCTTC. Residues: CSASAVSDEQFF.

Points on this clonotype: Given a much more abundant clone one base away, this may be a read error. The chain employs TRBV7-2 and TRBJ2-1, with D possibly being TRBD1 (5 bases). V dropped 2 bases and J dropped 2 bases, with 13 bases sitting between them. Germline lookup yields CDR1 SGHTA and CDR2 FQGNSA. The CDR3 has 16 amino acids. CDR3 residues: CASSLFTGNTYNEQFF. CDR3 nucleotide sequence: TGTGCCAGCAGCTTATTCACAGGCAACACCTACAATGAGCAGTTCTTC.

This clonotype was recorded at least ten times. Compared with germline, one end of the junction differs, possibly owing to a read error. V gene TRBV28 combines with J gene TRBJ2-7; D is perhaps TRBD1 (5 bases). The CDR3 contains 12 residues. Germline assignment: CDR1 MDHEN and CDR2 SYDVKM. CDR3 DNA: TGTGCCAGCAGTTTAGCCCCCCAGGGTTTAGACTTC. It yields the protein CASSLAPQGLDF.